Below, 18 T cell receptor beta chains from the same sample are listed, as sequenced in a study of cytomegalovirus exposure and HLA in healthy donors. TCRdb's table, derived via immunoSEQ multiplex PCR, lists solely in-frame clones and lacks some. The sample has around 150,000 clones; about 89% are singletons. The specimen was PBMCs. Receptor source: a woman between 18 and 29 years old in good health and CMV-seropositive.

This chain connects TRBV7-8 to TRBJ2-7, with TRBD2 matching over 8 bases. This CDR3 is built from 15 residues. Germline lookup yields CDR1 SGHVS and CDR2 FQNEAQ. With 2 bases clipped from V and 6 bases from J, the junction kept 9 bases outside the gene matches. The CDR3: CASSLTPGLAAEQYF. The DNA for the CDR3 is TGTGCCAGCAGCTTAACACCTGGACTAGCCGCCGAGCAGTACTTC.

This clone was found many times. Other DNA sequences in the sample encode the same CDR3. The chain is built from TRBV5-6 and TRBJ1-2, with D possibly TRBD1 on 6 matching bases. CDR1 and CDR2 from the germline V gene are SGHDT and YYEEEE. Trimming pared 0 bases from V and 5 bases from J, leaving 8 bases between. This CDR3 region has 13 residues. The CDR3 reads CASSLDRAYGYTF. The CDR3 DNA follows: TGTGCCAGCAGCTTGGACAGGGCGTATGGCTACACCTTC.

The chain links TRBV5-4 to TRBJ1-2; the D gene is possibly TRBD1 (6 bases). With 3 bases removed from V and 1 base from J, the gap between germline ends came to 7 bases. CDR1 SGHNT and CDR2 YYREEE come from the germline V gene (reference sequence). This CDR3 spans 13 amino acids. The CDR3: CASSSDSNYGYTF. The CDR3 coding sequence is TGTGCCAGCAGCTCGGACAGTAACTATGGCTACACCTTC. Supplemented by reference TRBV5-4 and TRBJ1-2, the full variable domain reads ETGVTQSPTHLIKTRGQQVTLRCSSQSGHNTVSWYQQALGQGPQFIFQYYREEENGRGNFPPRFSGLQFPNYSSELNVNALELDDSALYLCASSSDSNYGYTFGSGTRLTVV.

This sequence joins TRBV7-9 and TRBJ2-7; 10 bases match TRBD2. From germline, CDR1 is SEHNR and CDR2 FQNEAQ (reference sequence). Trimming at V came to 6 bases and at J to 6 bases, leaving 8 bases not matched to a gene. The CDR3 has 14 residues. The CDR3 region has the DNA TGTGCCAGCAGTCACGGGACTAGCGCCTCCGAGCAGTACTTC. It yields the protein CASSHGTSASEQYF.

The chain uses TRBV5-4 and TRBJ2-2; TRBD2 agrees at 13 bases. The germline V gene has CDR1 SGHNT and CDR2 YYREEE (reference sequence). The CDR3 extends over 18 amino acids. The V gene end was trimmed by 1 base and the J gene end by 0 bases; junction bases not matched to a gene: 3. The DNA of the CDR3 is TGTGCCAGCAGCTTGACTAGCGGGAGGGGACCGAACACCGGGGAGCTGTTTTTT. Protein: CASSLTSGRGPNTGELFF.

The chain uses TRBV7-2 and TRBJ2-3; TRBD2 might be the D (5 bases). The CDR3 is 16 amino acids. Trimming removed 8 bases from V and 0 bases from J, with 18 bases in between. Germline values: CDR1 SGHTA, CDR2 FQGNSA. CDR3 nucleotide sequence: TGTGCCAGCCACAATTCGGACTTCCTTAGCACAGATACGCAGTATTTT. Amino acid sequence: CASHNSDFLSTDTQYF. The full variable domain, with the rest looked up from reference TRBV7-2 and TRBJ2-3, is GAGVSQSPSNKVTEKGKDVELRCDPISGHTALYWYRQSLGQGLEFLIYFQGNSAPDKSGLPSDRFSAERTGGSVSTLTIQRTQQEDSAVYLCASHNSDFLSTDTQYFGPGTRLTVL.

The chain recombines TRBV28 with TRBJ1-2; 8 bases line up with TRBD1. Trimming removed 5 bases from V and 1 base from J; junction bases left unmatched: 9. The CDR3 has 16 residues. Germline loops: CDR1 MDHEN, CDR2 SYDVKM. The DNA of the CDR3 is TGTGCCAGCAGTCTACCCGGACAGGGCGATAACTATGGCTACACCTTC. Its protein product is CASSLPGQGDNYGYTF.

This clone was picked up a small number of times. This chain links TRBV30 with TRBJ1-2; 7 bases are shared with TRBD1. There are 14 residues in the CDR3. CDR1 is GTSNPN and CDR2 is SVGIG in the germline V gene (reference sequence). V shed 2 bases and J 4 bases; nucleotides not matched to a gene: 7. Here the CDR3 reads CAWSLGTDSYGYTF. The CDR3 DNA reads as TGTGCCTGGAGTCTCGGGACAGACAGCTATGGCTACACCTTC.

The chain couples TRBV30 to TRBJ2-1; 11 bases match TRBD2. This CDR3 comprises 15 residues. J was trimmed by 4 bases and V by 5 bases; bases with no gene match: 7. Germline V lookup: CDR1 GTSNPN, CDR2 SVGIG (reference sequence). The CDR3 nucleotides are TGTGCCTGGGGACAACTAGCGGGGGCTTACAATGAGCAGTTCTTC. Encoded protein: CAWGQLAGAYNEQFF.

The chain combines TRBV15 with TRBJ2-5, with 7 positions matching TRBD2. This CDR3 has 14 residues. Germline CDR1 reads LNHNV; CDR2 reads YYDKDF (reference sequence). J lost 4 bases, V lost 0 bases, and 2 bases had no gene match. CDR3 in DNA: TGTGCCACCAGCAGAGAGGGCGGGGGAGAGACCCAGTACTTC. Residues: CATSREGGGETQYF.

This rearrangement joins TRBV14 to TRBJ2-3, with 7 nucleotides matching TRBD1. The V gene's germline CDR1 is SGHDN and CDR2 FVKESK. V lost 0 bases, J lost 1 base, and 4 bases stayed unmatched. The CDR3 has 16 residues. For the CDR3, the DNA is TGTGCCAGCAGCCAAGAACCAGGGACAGGCACAGATACGCAGTATTTT. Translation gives CASSQEPGTGTDTQYF.

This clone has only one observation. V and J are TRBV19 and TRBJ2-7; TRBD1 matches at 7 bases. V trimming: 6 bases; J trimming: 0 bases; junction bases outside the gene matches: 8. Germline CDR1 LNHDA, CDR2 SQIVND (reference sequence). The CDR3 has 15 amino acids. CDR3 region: CASRHRGLSSYEQYF. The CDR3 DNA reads TGTGCCAGTAGACACAGGGGTCTTTCCTCCTACGAGCAGTACTTC.

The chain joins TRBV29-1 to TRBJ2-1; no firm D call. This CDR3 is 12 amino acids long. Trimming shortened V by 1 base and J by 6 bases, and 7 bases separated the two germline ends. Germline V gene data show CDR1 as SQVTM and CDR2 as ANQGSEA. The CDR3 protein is CSVEGSVNEQFF. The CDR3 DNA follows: TGCAGCGTTGAAGGCTCGGTCAATGAGCAGTTCTTC.

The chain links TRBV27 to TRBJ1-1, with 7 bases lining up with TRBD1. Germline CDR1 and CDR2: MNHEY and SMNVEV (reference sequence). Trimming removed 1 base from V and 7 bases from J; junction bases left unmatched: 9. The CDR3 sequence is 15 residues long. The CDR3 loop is CASSLFLGTDIEAFF. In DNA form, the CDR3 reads TGTGCCAGCAGTTTATTTCTGGGGACAGACATTGAAGCTTTCTTT.

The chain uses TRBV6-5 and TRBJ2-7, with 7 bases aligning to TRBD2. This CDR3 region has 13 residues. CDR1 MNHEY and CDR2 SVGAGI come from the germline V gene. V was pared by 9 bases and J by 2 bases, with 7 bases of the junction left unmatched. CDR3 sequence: CASREGRAYEQYF. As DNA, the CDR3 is TGTGCCAGTAGGGAGGGGAGGGCCTACGAGCAGTACTTC.

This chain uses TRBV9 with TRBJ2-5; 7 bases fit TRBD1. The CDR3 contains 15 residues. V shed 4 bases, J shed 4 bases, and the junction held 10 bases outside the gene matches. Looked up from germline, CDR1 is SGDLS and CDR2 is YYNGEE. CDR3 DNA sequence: TGTGCCAGCAGCCTACCTTCAGGGGGTGGAGAGACCCAGTACTTC. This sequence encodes CASSLPSGGGETQYF. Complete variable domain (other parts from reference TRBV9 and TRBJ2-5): DSGVTQTPKHLITATGQRVTLRCSPRSGDLSVYWYQQSLDQGLQFLIQYYNGEERAKGNILERFSAQQFPDLHSELNLSSLELGDSALYFCASSLPSGGGETQYFGPGTRLLVL.

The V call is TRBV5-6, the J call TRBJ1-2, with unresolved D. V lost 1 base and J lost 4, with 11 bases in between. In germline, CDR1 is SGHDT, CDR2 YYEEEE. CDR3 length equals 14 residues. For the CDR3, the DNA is TGTGCCAGCAGCTTGACGGGGTACAGCTATGGCTACACCTTC. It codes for CASSLTGYSYGYTF.

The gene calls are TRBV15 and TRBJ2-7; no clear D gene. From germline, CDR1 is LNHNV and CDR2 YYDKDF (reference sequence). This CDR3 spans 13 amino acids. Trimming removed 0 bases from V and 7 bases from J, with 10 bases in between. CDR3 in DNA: TGTGCCACCAGCAGAGATGGCGAGCGTGAGCAGTACTTC. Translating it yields CATSRDGEREQYF.